This passage covers 30 T cell receptor beta chains from one sample sequenced in a study of CD4+ T cells in melanoma. Profiled with immunoSEQ multiplex PCR; TCRdb holds only in-frame clones, not every one. This sample has around 130,000 clones, with around 90% found just once. The source of these receptors is a human donor with melanoma.

The rearrangement links TRBV27 to TRBJ2-3; D uncertain. Trimming took off 8 bases at V and 2 bases at J, with 17 bases between the two ends. Germline loops: CDR1 MNHEY, CDR2 SMNVEV (reference sequence). The CDR3 loop spans 15 amino acids. DNA of the CDR3: TGTGCCAGCTCCCGGCTAGGTTACTCCACAGATACGCAGTATTTT. This encodes CASSRLGYSTDTQYF.

The rearrangement joins TRBV14 to TRBJ1-2; D is unclear. Per the germline V gene, CDR1 is SGHDN and CDR2 is FVKESK. The CDR3 covers 12 residues. Trimming removed 3 bases from V and 6 bases from J, with 8 bases in between. CDR3 bases: TGTGCCAGCAGCCACACCCGGAATGGCTACACCTTC. Its translation is CASSHTRNGYTF.

The chain has TRBV4-2 and TRBJ2-1; 10 bases map to TRBD1. J was trimmed by 4 bases and V by 1 base; bases with no gene match: 1. Germline CDR1 LGHNA, CDR2 YNFKEQ. The CDR3 is 15 residues long. DNA of the CDR3: TGTGCCAGCAGCCAAGCGGGACAGGGGTACAATGAGCAGTTCTTC. It codes for CASSQAGQGYNEQFF.

V and J are TRBV29-1 and TRBJ2-5; 9 positions agree with TRBD1. Trimming at V came to 6 bases and at J to 3 bases, leaving 8 bases not matched to a gene. The CDR3 length is 14 residues. The germline V gene has CDR1 SQVTM and CDR2 ANQGSEA. The CDR3 reads CSVLPGQGKETQYF. CDR3 DNA sequence: TGCAGCGTGCTCCCGGGACAGGGCAAAGAGACCCAGTACTTC. Using reference TRBV29-1 and TRBJ2-5 for the parts outside the CDR3, the full variable domain is SAVISQKPSRDICQRGTSLTIQCQVDSQVTMMFWYRQQPGQSLTLIATANQGSEATYESGFVIDKFPISRPNLTFSTLTVSNMSPEDSSIYLCSVLPGQGKETQYFGPGTRLLVL.

The CDR3 bases are TGTGCCAGCAGCTTAGACCCAGGGGTGAACTATGGCTACACCTTC. It yields the protein CASSLDPGVNYGYTF. The chain combines TRBV7-9 with TRBJ1-2; the D gene is possibly TRBD1 (6 bases). The CDR3 has 15 residues. CDR1 SEHNR and CDR2 FQNEAQ come from the germline V gene (reference sequence). V lost 1 base and J 2 bases, leaving 11 bases between the germline ends.

This clone has a single count. The chain combines TRBV7-6 with TRBJ2-3; D remains ambiguous. Trimming removed 6 bases at V and 1 base at J, with 17 bases between. The CDR3 contains 16 residues. In germline, CDR1 is SGHVS, CDR2 FNYEAQ. In DNA, the CDR3 is TGTGCCAGCAGTGGGTTTGGGCGGCCGGGCACAGATACGCAGTATTTT. This sequence encodes CASSGFGRPGTDTQYF.

CDR3 bases: TGTGCCAGCAGCTGGAGTGACTATGGCTACACCTTC. It translates to CASSWSDYGYTF. The V call is TRBV5-5, the J call TRBJ1-2; D call uncertain. CDR1 is SGHKS, CDR2 YYEKEE, per germline (reference sequence). The CDR3 is made up of 12 amino acids. V lost 3 bases, J lost 3 bases, and 6 bases lay in between.

The chain has TRBV29-1 and TRBJ1-1, with D unclear. V was clipped by 7 bases and J by 1 base, with 13 bases between them. Per the germline V gene, CDR1 is SQVTM and CDR2 is ANQGSEA. This CDR3 contains 13 residues. The CDR3 spells CSASGPANTEAFF. CDR3 coding DNA: TGCAGCGCCTCTGGCCCAGCGAACACTGAAGCTTTCTTT.

V and J are TRBV19 and TRBJ1-5; 8 bases map to TRBD1. The CDR3 extends over 16 amino acids. The V segment lost 4 bases and the J segment 3 bases; nucleotides outside the gene matches: 8. Germline V gives CDR1 LNHDA, CDR2 SQIVND (reference sequence). CDR3: CASSTLRQGINQPQHF. The CDR3 bases are TGTGCCAGTAGTACGCTTAGACAGGGGATCAATCAGCCCCAGCATTTT.

The chain carries TRBV19 and TRBJ2-4, with D maybe TRBD1 (6 bases). Germline CDR1 and CDR2: LNHDA and SQIVND (reference sequence). Trimming stripped 5 bases from V and 5 bases from J, with 13 bases between. This CDR3 spans 14 amino acids. The CDR3 reads CASSPRDNQNIQYF. DNA of the CDR3: TGTGCCAGTAGTCCCCGGGACAACCAAAACATTCAGTACTTC.

The CDR3, as DNA: TGCGCCAGCAGTCCGAAGCCAGCCTTAAGCACAGATACGCAGTATTTT. Protein product: CASSPKPALSTDTQYF. The rearrangement uses TRBV4-1 and TRBJ2-3; D ambiguous. CDR3 length: 16 amino acids. With 6 bases removed from V and 0 bases from J, the gap between germline ends came to 16 bases. The germline V gene encodes CDR1 MGHRA and CDR2 YSYEKL.

This clone was seen just once. The chain combines TRBV5-4 with TRBJ1-2; tentative D call: TRBD1 (6 bases). The CDR3 has 18 residues. The germline V gene has CDR1 SGHNT and CDR2 YYREEE (reference sequence). The ends were cut back, 0 bases at V and 4 bases at J, with 22 bases in the middle. CDR3 region: CASSLGPRMTGSGYGYTF. The DNA for the CDR3 is TGTGCCAGCAGCTTGGGCCCGCGAATGACAGGTTCCGGCTATGGCTACACCTTC.

The chain employs TRBV14 and TRBJ1-2; a weak D match, TRBD1 (6 bases). From germline, CDR1 is SGHDN and CDR2 FVKESK. The ends were cut back, 1 base at V and 0 bases at J, with 9 bases in the middle. This CDR3 is built from 15 residues. DNA of the CDR3: TGTGCCAGCAGCCAAGGAGGGGGAGCTAACTATGGCTACACCTTC. Its translation: CASSQGGGANYGYTF. Filled out from reference TRBV14 and TRBJ1-2, the complete variable domain reads EAGVTQFPSHSVIEKGQTVTLRCDPISGHDNLYWYRRVMGKEIKFLLHFVKESKQDESGMPNNRFLAERTGGTYSTLKVQPAELEDSGVYFCASSQGGGANYGYTFGSGTRLTVV.

The chain uses TRBV2 and TRBJ1-1; 8 bases align to TRBD1. With 2 bases clipped from V and 11 bases from J, the junction kept 13 bases outside the gene matches. In germline, CDR1 is SNHLY, CDR2 FYNNEI. The CDR3 length is 15 residues. The CDR3 DNA reads TGTGCCAGCAGTGAAAGCCGAGACAGGGGATGGTCTGCTTTCTTT. Translation gives CASSESRDRGWSAFF.

This clone was seen a single time. The gene calls are TRBV7-8 and TRBJ1-4; no firm D call. The ends were cut back, 2 bases at V and 3 bases at J, with 10 bases in the middle. CDR1 SGHVS and CDR2 FQNEAQ come from the germline V gene. This CDR3 has 15 residues. The DNA of the CDR3 is TGTGCCAGCAGCTTAATGAGGAGCTCTAATGAAAAACTGTTTTTT. This sequence encodes CASSLMRSSNEKLFF. Together with reference TRBV7-8 and TRBJ1-4, the CDR3 gives the full variable domain: GAGVSQSPRYKVAKRGQDVALRCDPISGHVSLFWYQQALGQGPEFLTYFQNEAQLDKSGLPSDRFFAERPEGSVSTLKIQRTQQEDSAVYLCASSLMRSSNEKLFFGSGTQLSVL.

The rearrangement uses TRBV5-5 and TRBJ2-1; 12 nucleotides line up with TRBD2. There are 15 residues in the CDR3. CDR1 SGHKS and CDR2 YYEKEE come from the germline V gene (reference sequence). V lost 4 bases to trimming and J lost 4 bases; unmatched junction nucleotides: 3. The CDR3 region is CASSKLAGGYNEQFF. In DNA form, the CDR3 reads TGTGCCAGCAGCAAACTAGCGGGGGGATACAATGAGCAGTTCTTC. The whole variable domain, filled in from reference TRBV5-5 and TRBJ2-1, reads DAGVTQSPTHLIKTRGQQVTLRCSPISGHKSVSWYQQVLGQGPQFIFQYYEKEERGRGNFPDRFSARQFPNYSSELNVNALLLGDSALYLCASSKLAGGYNEQFFGPGTRLTVL.

V is TRBV7-8 and J is TRBJ1-5; TRBD1 might be the D (6 bases). The germline V gene has CDR1 SGHVS and CDR2 FQNEAQ. The CDR3 extends over 17 amino acids. The germline V and J ends were trimmed by 5 bases and 1 base, with 18 bases remaining between them. CDR3 sequence: CASSRSPTGSSNQPQHF. CDR3 in DNA: TGTGCCAGCAGCCGATCCCCGACAGGTTCGAGCAATCAGCCCCAGCATTTT.

V is TRBV4-1 and J is TRBJ2-2; D gene ambiguous. Germline V gene lookup returns CDR1 MGHRA and CDR2 YSYEKL. The CDR3 spans 14 residues. V was shortened by 1 base and J by 5 bases, with 8 bases between the two germline ends. The CDR3 DNA is TGCGCCAGCAGCCAAGGGGCGGTAACCGGGGAGCTGTTTTTT. Amino acid sequence: CASSQGAVTGELFF.

V and J are TRBV2 and TRBJ2-2; D is undetermined. The CDR3 length is 13 residues. Trimming pared 1 base from V and 6 bases from J, leaving 6 bases between. Germline V gives CDR1 SNHLY, CDR2 FYNNEI. The CDR3 loop reads CASSEESSGELFF. CDR3 DNA sequence: TGTGCCAGCAGTGAAGAATCGTCCGGGGAGCTGTTTTTT. Supplemented by reference TRBV2 and TRBJ2-2, the full variable domain reads EPEVTQTPSHQVTQMGQEVILRCVPISNHLYFYWYRQILGQKVEFLVSFYNNEISEKSEIFDDQFSVERPDGSNFTLKIRSTKLEDSAMYFCASSEESSGELFFGEGSRLTVL.

Comment on this clone: Since the CDR3 does not end with the conserved phenylalanine or tryptophan, this likely comes from a read error. The chain is built from TRBV2 and TRBJ1-6; the match to TRBD1 covers 9 bases. The CDR3 runs 15 residues. CDR1 is SNHLY and CDR2 is FYNNEI in the germline V gene. Unmatched junction bases numbered 7, after V lost 6 bases and J lost 7 bases. The CDR3 region is CASRPWTGDNSPLHL. DNA of the CDR3: TGTGCCAGCAGACCCTGGACAGGGGACAATTCACCCCTCCACCTT.

The chain uses TRBV6-5 and TRBJ2-1, with D maybe TRBD1 (5 bases). The germline CDR1 and CDR2 sequences are MNHEY and SVGAGI. This CDR3 has 15 amino acids. V lost 0 bases and J 6 bases, leaving 12 bases between the germline ends. The CDR3 protein is CASSYSTTVPNEQFF. The CDR3 DNA sequence: TGTGCCAGCAGTTACTCGACGACAGTCCCCAATGAGCAGTTCTTC.

The chain has TRBV6-1 and TRBJ2-5; 8 bases are a match to TRBD1. After removal of 6 bases from V and 5 bases from J, the junction contained 11 bases not matched to a gene. This CDR3 contains 15 residues. CDR1 and CDR2 from the germline V gene are MNHNS and SASEGT. CDR3 in amino acids: CASRPARGPGETQYF. Written as DNA, the CDR3 is TGTGCCAGCAGGCCTGCCAGGGGGCCGGGGGAGACCCAGTACTTC.

The J gene is TRBJ2-5, the V gene TRBV11-2; TRBD2 is a possible D gene (6 bases). Trimming stripped 5 bases from V and 4 bases from J, with 14 bases between. Germline values: CDR1 SGHAT, CDR2 FQNNGV. The CDR3 has 14 amino acids. CDR3 sequence (DNA): TGTGCCAGCAGCCCCCTGCGGGGCCGAGAGACCCAGTACTTC. It specifies CASSPLRGRETQYF.

This clone has only a few counts. The chain employs TRBV27 and TRBJ1-5; D remains ambiguous. Looked up from germline, CDR1 is MNHEY and CDR2 is SMNVEV (reference sequence). V dropped 3 bases and J dropped 1 base, with 22 bases sitting between them. This CDR3 contains 19 residues. Here the CDR3 reads CASSLRGSRGRWSNQPQHF. CDR3 sequence (DNA): TGTGCCAGCAGTTTGAGAGGGTCCCGCGGGCGTTGGAGCAATCAGCCCCAGCATTTT.

The chain joins TRBV18 to TRBJ2-1; 8 positions match TRBD2. Germline V CDR1 and CDR2: KGHSH, LQKENI. This CDR3 contains 11 residues. The CDR3 spells CATGGYNEQFF. The CDR3, as DNA: TGTGCTACGGGGGGGTACAATGAGCAGTTCTTC.

The chain recombines TRBV5-8 with TRBJ1-6; a possible D gene is TRBD1 (5 bases). The CDR3 has 14 residues. Deletions cut 4 bases from V and 6 bases from J, with 11 bases between. Germline loops: CDR1 SGHTS, CDR2 YDEGEE. DNA for the CDR3: TGTGCCAGCAGCCAACGGGACGGTAATTCACCCCTCCACTTT. It is translated as CASSQRDGNSPLHF.

The chain combines TRBV6-1 with TRBJ2-7; 9 positions match TRBD2. V lost 6 bases to trimming and J lost 5 bases; unmatched junction nucleotides: 5. CDR1 and CDR2 from the germline V gene are MNHNS and SASEGT. The CDR3 spans 13 residues. CDR3 sequence: CASSPGLAHEQYF. DNA for the CDR3: TGTGCCAGCAGCCCGGGACTAGCCCACGAGCAGTACTTC.

The rearrangement joins TRBV5-4 to TRBJ2-5; 11 nucleotides agree with TRBD2. V was pared by 3 bases and J by 4 bases, with 5 bases of the junction left unmatched. The germline V gene has CDR1 SGHNT and CDR2 YYREEE (reference sequence). The length of the CDR3 is 15 residues. This chain's CDR3 is CASSSDGTSGETQYF. The CDR3 bases are TGTGCCAGCAGCTCCGATGGGACTAGCGGAGAGACCCAGTACTTC. The entire variable domain, with the rest obtained from reference TRBV5-4 and TRBJ2-5, is as follows: ETGVTQSPTHLIKTRGQQVTLRCSSQSGHNTVSWYQQALGQGPQFIFQYYREEENGRGNFPPRFSGLQFPNYSSELNVNALELDDSALYLCASSSDGTSGETQYFGPGTRLLVL.

The CDR3 loop is CSANIADTQYF. The CDR3 DNA is TGCAGTGCAAACATCGCAGATACGCAGTATTTT. The chain uses TRBV20-1 and TRBJ2-3; D is unclear. The germline V gene encodes CDR1 DFQATT and CDR2 SNEGSKA (reference sequence). Trimming took off 6 bases at V and 4 bases at J, with 8 bases between the two ends. The CDR3 sequence is 11 residues long.

The V gene is TRBV5-1, the J gene TRBJ2-6; a possible D gene is TRBD1 (6 bases). Trimming took off 3 bases at V and 0 bases at J, with 16 bases between the two ends. The CDR3 is made up of 18 amino acids. Germline CDR1 SGHRS, CDR2 YFSETQ. CDR3 in amino acids: CASSSAGQRNSGANVLTF. CDR3 in DNA: TGCGCCAGCAGCTCGGCCGGACAGAGAAACTCTGGGGCCAACGTCCTGACTTTC.